This T cell receptor beta chain originates from a study of T cell changes during pregnancy in multiple sclerosis. Produced via immunoSEQ multiplex PCR; TCRdb's table is partial and in-frame only. Of tens of thousands of clones in the sample, approximately 91% were seen once. This CDR3 region has 19 residues. With 2 bases clipped from V and 8 bases from J, the junction kept 17 bases outside the gene matches. Germline assignment: CDR1 LGHNA and CDR2 YNFKEQ. This chain connects TRBV4-2 to TRBJ2-2, with 10 bases that match TRBD2. The receptor comes from a female donor in good health, enrolled as a control in a pregnancy study. This material consisted of CD4+ T cells from peripheral blood mononuclear cells, taken after pregnancy. The chain's CDR3 is CASSQQGALTSGLMGELFF. CDR3 DNA: TGTGCCAGCAGCCAACAGGGGGCGCTGACTAGCGGGCTAATGGGGGAGCTGTTTTTT.